A single T cell receptor beta chain is shown here with its context. The record originates from a study of blood T cell repertoires in COVID-19. Study details: Sites across the United States, Italy and Spain contributed samples from acute and convalescent COVID-19.

This table comes from immunoSEQ multiplex PCR, and its TCRdb copy is limited to in-frame clones, with some not included. This table holds 150,000 to 200,000 clones, 85% found once. CDR3 size: 14 residues. Trimming removed 7 bases from V and 0 bases from J, with 7 bases in between. Germline assignment: CDR1 LGHDT and CDR2 YNNKEL (reference sequence). This chain links TRBV3-1 (or the pseudogene TRBV3-2) with TRBJ1-6; D is unresolved. The sequence came from a human donor with acute or convalescent COVID-19. The donor label of this sample is uncertain. Sequencing was carried out using peripheral blood. This CDR3 is CASTMSSYNSPLHF. The CDR3 DNA sequence: TGTGCCAGCACAATGAGCTCCTATAATTCACCCCTCCACTTT.